This passage covers 15 T cell receptor beta chains from one sample sequenced in a study of T cells in Graves' hyperthyroidism and ophthalmopathy. TCR beta CDR3 regions were amplified from RNA transcripts. HTBI primers drove first-round RT-PCR of the TCR CDR3. MiXCR was run by TCRdb on the multiplex PCR reads, yielding one entry per CDR3 protein. The repertoire includes about 560,000 distinct CDR3 sequences, about half of them detected once, and 8.2% sits in the top ten. The specimen was peripheral blood or thyroid tissue (not recorded which). The receptors derive from a woman between 18 and 29 years old with Graves' hyperthyroidism.

The rearrangement links TRBV7-2 to TRBJ1-4; 9 bases align to TRBD1. V shed 5 bases and J 5 bases; nucleotides not matched to a gene: 9. The CDR3 is 16 amino acids. Per germline, CDR1 SGHTA and CDR2 FQGNSA. The CDR3 DNA reads TGTGCCAGCAGCCAGGACCCGGGACAGGGCAATGAAAAACTGTTTTTT. Its translation is CASSQDPGQGNEKLFF.

The table lists this clonotype with a few counts. The chain is built from TRBV20-1 and TRBJ2-5; D is uncertain. This CDR3 region has 12 residues. V was clipped by 7 bases and J by 0 bases, with 9 bases between them. Germline loops: CDR1 DFQATT, CDR2 SNEGSKA (reference sequence). CDR3 protein: CSGQDDQETQYF. The CDR3, as DNA: TGCAGTGGGCAGGACGACCAAGAGACCCAGTACTTC.

This clonotype appeared many times. The CDR3 loop is CATSAGTSGKGGETQYF. DNA for the CDR3: TGTGCCACCAGTGCTGGGACTAGCGGGAAAGGGGGAGAGACCCAGTACTTC. V usage is TRBV24-1 and J usage is TRBJ2-5; TRBD2 agrees at 13 bases. From germline, CDR1 is KGHDR and CDR2 SFDVKD. The CDR3 extends over 17 amino acids. After removal of 5 bases from V and 4 bases from J, the junction contained 9 bases not matched to a gene.

This clonotype was detected many times. The rearrangement uses TRBV19 and TRBJ1-6; 9 bases agree with TRBD1. The CDR3 covers 13 residues. V lost 3 bases, J lost 9 bases, and 0 bases stayed unmatched. Germline values: CDR1 LNHDA, CDR2 SQIVND (reference sequence). The CDR3 DNA reads as TGTGCCAGTAGTATGACAGGGGGTTCACCCCTCCACTTT. This translates into CASSMTGGSPLHF.

This clonotype was observed a handful of times. The chain carries TRBV20-1 and TRBJ1-2, with 8 positions matching TRBD1. The germline CDR1 and CDR2 sequences are DFQATT and SNEGSKA (reference sequence). The length of the CDR3 is 12 residues. With 6 bases clipped from V and 7 bases from J, the junction kept 7 bases outside the gene matches. The CDR3 DNA is TGCAGTGCGCTAGTACAGGGGGGTGGCTACACCTTC. Translating gives CSALVQGGGYTF.

The genes are TRBV9 and TRBJ2-7; D call uncertain. Germline-derived CDR1 and CDR2 are SGDLS and YYNGEE. The CDR3 has 14 residues. The ends were cut back, 4 bases at V and 0 bases at J, with 11 bases in the middle. The CDR3 sequence: CASSQDRGSYEQYF. The DNA for the CDR3 is TGTGCCAGCAGCCAAGATCGCGGCTCCTACGAGCAGTACTTC. The entire variable domain, with the rest obtained from reference TRBV9 and TRBJ2-7, is as follows: DSGVTQTPKHLITATGQRVTLRCSPRSGDLSVYWYQQSLDQGLQFLIQYYNGEERAKGNILERFSAQQFPDLHSELNLSSLELGDSALYFCASSQDRGSYEQYFGPGTRLTVT.

This clonotype appeared many times. The chain employs TRBV7-8 and TRBJ2-7, with 8 bases identical to TRBD1. The CDR3 spans 12 residues. V gave up 5 bases and J gave up 8 bases; unmatched junction bases: 5. Germline V gene sequence: CDR1 SGHVS, CDR2 FQNEAQ. In DNA form, the CDR3 reads TGTGCCAGCAGCATCGGACAGGGCCAGCAGTACTTC. It specifies CASSIGQGQQYF.

V and J are TRBV7-6 and TRBJ1-2; 7 bases match TRBD1. Germline V gene data show CDR1 as SGHVS and CDR2 as FNYEAQ. The CDR3 consists of 15 residues. With V trimmed by 8 bases and J by 6 bases, 15 bases remained unmatched. The CDR3 coding sequence is TGTGCCAGCTCACCACAGGGGTTGGCGGGCGATGGCTACACCTTC. This codes for CASSPQGLAGDGYTF.

In its sample, this clonotype was seen many times. V usage is TRBV12-3 or TRBV12-4 and J usage is TRBJ2-5; D might be TRBD1 (5 bases). The CDR3 covers 13 residues. V lost 2 bases and J lost 5, with 9 bases in between. The CDR3 here is CASSLKGVETQYF. CDR3 in DNA: TGTGCCAGCAGTTTAAAAGGGGTGGAGACCCAGTACTTC.

The chain is built from TRBV24-1 and TRBJ2-7; 9 bases align to TRBD2. After removal of 2 bases from V and 6 bases from J, the junction contained 13 bases not matched to a gene. CDR1 is KGHDR, CDR2 SFDVKD, per germline. This CDR3 is 17 amino acids long. The CDR3 loop is CATSDSQGTSSGFEQYF. The DNA of the CDR3 is TGTGCCACCAGTGATTCCCAGGGGACTAGCTCTGGGTTCGAGCAGTACTTC.

V and J are TRBV2 and TRBJ1-6; 11 bases line up with TRBD1. The CDR3 has 14 amino acids. Germline CDR1 and CDR2: SNHLY and FYNNEI. With 8 bases clipped from V and 13 bases from J, the junction kept 10 bases outside the gene matches. The CDR3 sequence: CASCLGQGGSPLHF. CDR3 nucleotides: TGTGCCAGCTGTCTGGGACAGGGGGGATCCCCCCTCCACTTT.

In DNA form, the CDR3 reads TGTGCCAGCAGTGTCGGACTAGCGGGAGGGCCCTCCGGGGAGCTGTTTTTT. It is translated as CASSVGLAGGPSGELFF. This chain links TRBV2 with TRBJ2-2; 15 nucleotides match TRBD2. J lost 6 bases, V lost 4 bases, and 6 bases had no gene match. Germline CDR1 reads SNHLY; CDR2 reads FYNNEI. CDR3 length: 17 amino acids. The variable domain in full, completed from reference TRBV2 and TRBJ2-2, reads EPEVTQTPSHQVTQMGQEVILRCVPISNHLYFYWYRQILGQKVEFLVSFYNNEISEKSEIFDDQFSVERPDGSNFTLKIRSTKLEDSAMYFCASSVGLAGGPSGELFFGEGSRLTVL.

As concerns this clonotype: A much bigger clone sits one base away, suggesting this may be a read error. Since the CDR3 does not end with the conserved phenylalanine or tryptophan, this likely comes from a read error. J is TRBJ1-1 and V is TRBV6-5; 9 positions agree with TRBD1. The CDR3 is 13 amino acids. CDR1 is MNHEY, CDR2 SVGAGI, per germline. The junction had 0 bases not matched to a gene; V was cut back by 4 bases and J by 3 bases. The DNA of the CDR3 is TGTGCCAGCAGTTGGGACAGGGACACTGAAGCTTTCCTT. Protein sequence: CASSWDRDTEAFL.

V usage is TRBV5-8 and J usage is TRBJ1-1; D is ambiguous. This CDR3 spans 14 amino acids. Looked up from germline, CDR1 is SGHTS and CDR2 is YDEGEE. Trimming pared 1 base from V and 0 bases from J, leaving 7 bases between. Written as DNA, the CDR3 is TGTGCCAGCAGCTTGATGGGTATGAACACTGAAGCTTTCTTT. Translating gives CASSLMGMNTEAFF.

This clonotype was counted once. V gene TRBV29-1 combines with J gene TRBJ2-7; TRBD2 matches at 9 bases. Germline V gene lookup returns CDR1 SQVTM and CDR2 ANQGSEA. The length of the CDR3 is 13 residues. V gave up 3 bases and J gave up 3 bases; unmatched junction bases: 3. CDR3 sequence (DNA): TGCAGCGTTGATGGCGGGAGGGACTACGAGCAGTACTTC. As protein: CSVDGGRDYEQYF.